Each of the 28 T cell receptor beta chains below was sequenced from the same sample in a study of blood T cell repertoires in COVID-19. The repertoire was sequenced with immunoSEQ multiplex PCR; TCRdb's copy has only in-frame clones and lacks some. Of a few hundred thousand clones in the sample, under 90% are singletons; the top ten hold 2.5% to 3%. Source material: PBMCs or T cells enriched from blood (not recorded which). The receptors here all came from a woman in her forties or fifties who had been exposed to COVID-19.

The chain carries TRBV6-5 and TRBJ2-7, with TRBD1 matching 8 bases. The V gene end was trimmed by 6 bases and the J gene end by 1 base; junction bases not matched to a gene: 8. The CDR3 sequence is 15 residues long. Germline CDR1 MNHEY, CDR2 SVGAGI. The CDR3 sequence: CASRGKGQGSYEQYF. The CDR3 DNA follows: TGTGCCAGCAGAGGGAAAGGACAGGGATCCTACGAGCAGTACTTC.

This chain uses TRBV7-6 with TRBJ1-6; D is perhaps TRBD1 (6 bases). This CDR3 contains 15 residues. V gave up 5 bases and J gave up 6 bases, with 14 bases separating them. The germline gives CDR1 SGHVS, CDR2 FNYEAQ. CDR3 protein: CASSTGTLSNSPLHF. The CDR3 DNA is TGTGCCAGCAGCACAGGGACGCTCAGTAATTCACCCCTCCACTTT.

The chain is built from TRBV19 and TRBJ1-6; D may be TRBD1 (6 bases). CDR1 and CDR2 (germline): LNHDA, SQIVND (reference sequence). Trimming took 3 bases from V and 9 from J, leaving 9 bases between them. This CDR3 contains 13 residues. The CDR3 sequence: CASSMGGRSPLHF. In DNA, the CDR3 is TGTGCCAGTAGTATGGGGGGGCGTTCACCCCTCCACTTT. Looking up the rest from reference TRBV19 and TRBJ1-6 gives the full variable domain: DGGITQSPKYLFRKEGQNVTLSCEQNLNHDAMYWYRQDPGQGLRLIYYSQIVNDFQKGDIAEGYSVSREKKESFPLTVTSAQKNPTAFYLCASSMGGRSPLHFGNGTRLTVT.

The chain joins TRBV28 to TRBJ1-6, with D tentatively TRBD1 (5 bases). This CDR3 comprises 14 residues. Trimming shortened V by 3 bases and J by 7 bases, and 10 bases separated the two germline ends. Germline V gives CDR1 MDHEN, CDR2 SYDVKM. DNA for the CDR3: TGTGCCAGCAGTTTTTCAGGGAGGAATTCACCCCTCCACTTT. Translation gives CASSFSGRNSPLHF.

This clone was seen once. The gene calls are TRBV10-2 and TRBJ1-1, with 7 bases lining up with TRBD1. This CDR3 spans 15 amino acids. Germline values: CDR1 WSHSY, CDR2 SAAADI. J was trimmed by 5 bases and V by 4 bases; bases with no gene match: 10. CDR3 amino acids: CASSARDSRGTEAFF. For the CDR3, the DNA is TGCGCCAGCAGTGCGAGGGACAGTCGAGGGACTGAAGCTTTCTTT.

V gene TRBV7-2 combines with J gene TRBJ1-2; TRBD1 matches at 8 bases. The CDR3 has 15 amino acids. Germline CDR1 SGHTA, CDR2 FQGNSA. V lost 1 base, J lost 4 bases, and 5 bases stayed unmatched. As DNA, the CDR3 is TGTGCCAGCAGCTTAGGGACAGGGAGTGGCTATGGCTACACCTTC. It specifies CASSLGTGSGYGYTF.

This chain links TRBV7-9 with TRBJ1-1, with a tentative D call TRBD1 (6 bases). CDR3 length: 14 residues. The germline gives CDR1 SEHNR, CDR2 FQNEAQ (reference sequence). Trimming took off 10 bases at V and 1 base at J, with 16 bases between the two ends. Written as DNA, the CDR3 is TGTGCCACTAATCGGGACACCTCGAACACTGAAGCTTTCTTT. Translated: CATNRDTSNTEAFF.

The genes are TRBV5-4 and TRBJ2-1; 7 bases line up with TRBD2. Germline V CDR1 and CDR2: SGHNT, YYREEE (reference sequence). The CDR3 consists of 16 residues. Trimming at V came to 0 bases and at J to 6 bases, leaving 9 bases not matched to a gene. Here the CDR3 reads CASSLGGPGLINEQFF. The CDR3 nucleotides are TGTGCCAGCAGCTTGGGGGGACCGGGACTAATCAATGAGCAGTTCTTC.

The CDR3 here is CASSLHVEGYNSPLHF. In DNA form, the CDR3 reads TGCGCCAGCAGCTTGCATGTCGAGGGCTATAATTCACCCCTCCACTTT. The chain recombines TRBV5-1 with TRBJ1-6; D remains unclear. The CDR3 is made up of 16 amino acids. V was shortened by 1 base and J by 3 bases, with 11 bases between the two germline ends. Looked up from germline, CDR1 is SGHRS and CDR2 is YFSETQ.

CDR3 bases: TGTGCCTGGAGTGTGGTCGCAGGGAGGACTGAAGCTTTCTTT. It specifies CAWSVVAGRTEAFF. This chain connects TRBV30 to TRBJ1-1, with a possible D match to TRBD1 (5 bases). In germline, CDR1 is GTSNPN, CDR2 SVGIG (reference sequence). V was clipped by 0 bases and J by 5 bases, with 13 bases between them. This CDR3 has 14 residues.

The chain carries TRBV4-1 and TRBJ1-2; D call uncertain. Trimming took off 2 bases at V and 7 bases at J, with 26 bases between the two ends. The CDR3 sequence is 18 residues long. Per germline, CDR1 MGHRA and CDR2 YSYEKL. The CDR3 region has the DNA TGCGCCAGCAGCCAACCCCGGGGTGGGGAAGGGAAGGGATTTGGCTACACCTTC. Residues: CASSQPRGGEGKGFGYTF.

This chain joins TRBV28 and TRBJ1-2, with TRBD1 matching over 7 bases. CDR1 and CDR2 (germline): MDHEN, SYDVKM. This CDR3 has 12 residues. The V and J ends lost 7 bases and 3 bases, in that order; junction bases with no gene match: 2. CDR3 nucleotides: TGTGCCAGCACGGGACAGTACTATGGCTACACCTTC. Translation gives CASTGQYYGYTF.

Here the CDR3 DNA reads TGTGCCAGCAGCGCGCAGGTCAAAGAGACCCAGTACTTC. Translation gives CASSAQVKETQYF. The chain has TRBV2 and TRBJ2-5; D remains unclear. Deletions cut 6 bases from V and 3 bases from J, with 11 bases between. Germline-derived CDR1 and CDR2 are SNHLY and FYNNEI. The CDR3 runs 13 residues. Drawing the rest from reference TRBV2 and TRBJ2-5, the complete variable domain is EPEVTQTPSHQVTQMGQEVILRCVPISNHLYFYWYRQILGQKVEFLVSFYNNEISEKSEIFDDQFSVERPDGSNFTLKIRSTKLEDSAMYFCASSAQVKETQYFGPGTRLLVL.

This clone was picked up one time. V usage is TRBV20-1 and J usage is TRBJ2-3, with D perhaps TRBD2 (6 bases). V was cut by 3 bases and J by 4 bases, with 14 bases left in between. The CDR3 covers 14 residues. Germline-derived CDR1 and CDR2 are DFQATT and SNEGSKA (reference sequence). CDR3 loop: CSASRQGGADTQYF. The CDR3 DNA is TGCAGTGCTAGTCGCCAGGGAGGCGCAGATACGCAGTATTTT.

CDR3 DNA: TGTGCCAGCAGTCAGGGGGAGAACACTGAAGCTTTCTTT. Its translation is CASSQGENTEAFF. The V call is TRBV2, the J call TRBJ1-1, with 7 nucleotides matching TRBD1. Germline CDR1 and CDR2: SNHLY and FYNNEI. This CDR3 comprises 13 residues. Unmatched junction bases numbered 1, after V lost 5 bases and J lost 1 base.

The chain carries TRBV5-1 and TRBJ2-1, with unresolved D. Germline V gene sequence: CDR1 SGHRS, CDR2 YFSETQ. Deletions cut 4 bases from V and 6 bases from J, with 8 bases between. This CDR3 spans 12 amino acids. In nucleotides, the CDR3 is TGCGCCAGCAGCACGACGGGCAATGAGCAGTTCTTC. Residues: CASSTTGNEQFF.

The rearrangement joins TRBV5-1 to TRBJ1-1, with D perhaps TRBD1 (5 bases). Germline V gives CDR1 SGHRS, CDR2 YFSETQ. Trimming stripped 0 bases from V and 4 bases from J, with 10 bases between. This CDR3 comprises 14 residues. The CDR3 reads CASSLGGGSTEAFF. CDR3 nucleotide sequence: TGCGCCAGCAGCTTGGGCGGGGGAAGCACTGAAGCTTTCTTT.

The V gene is TRBV15, the J gene TRBJ1-5, with no clear D. The CDR3 covers 16 residues. V lost 3 bases and J 2 bases, leaving 14 bases between the germline ends. Germline V gene sequence: CDR1 LNHNV, CDR2 YYDKDF (reference sequence). CDR3 sequence: CATSSKGWGGNQPQHF. The CDR3 coding sequence is TGTGCCACCAGCAGCAAAGGATGGGGAGGCAATCAGCCCCAGCATTTT.

The V gene is TRBV28, the J gene TRBJ2-7; 10 positions match TRBD1. The CDR3 consists of 14 residues. Germline V lookup: CDR1 MDHEN, CDR2 SYDVKM. Unmatched junction bases numbered 5, after V lost 8 bases and J lost 1 base. CDR3 bases: TGTGCCAGCCGTTGGACAGGGGGGTCCTACGAGCAGTACTTC. It yields the protein CASRWTGGSYEQYF.

This chain uses TRBV16 with TRBJ2-1, with D possibly TRBD1 on 5 matching bases. This CDR3 region has 15 residues. The germline V and J ends were trimmed by 2 bases and 0 bases, with 8 bases remaining between them. Germline-derived CDR1 and CDR2 are KGHSY and FQNENV. The CDR3 DNA reads TGTGCCAGCAGCCAAGGGCAGGGCTCCTACAATGAGCAGTTCTTC. It yields the protein CASSQGQGSYNEQFF.

The rearrangement joins TRBV7-2 to TRBJ2-1; tentative D call: TRBD2 (6 bases). V was cut by 5 bases and J by 0 bases, with 14 bases left in between. Per the germline V gene, CDR1 is SGHTA and CDR2 is FQGNSA. The CDR3 totals 16 residues. CDR3 residues: CASSPRAGSSYNEQFF. CDR3 nucleotides: TGTGCCAGCAGCCCTAGAGCGGGTAGCTCCTACAATGAGCAGTTCTTC.

Comments on this clone: Distinct nucleotide sequences in the sample also encode this CDR3. V is TRBV11-1 and J is TRBJ2-1; 10 nucleotides line up with TRBD2. J was trimmed by 4 bases and V by 3 bases; bases with no gene match: 3. Germline V gives CDR1 SGHAT, CDR2 FQDESV (reference sequence). The CDR3 is 15 amino acids. In nucleotides, the CDR3 is TGTGCCAGCAGCTTGAGCGGGGGGGTATACAATGAGCAGTTCTTC. Protein sequence: CASSLSGGVYNEQFF.

The chain is built from TRBV7-9 and TRBJ1-2; D not certain. The germline V and J ends were trimmed by 2 bases and 4 bases, with 14 bases remaining between them. The germline CDR1 and CDR2 sequences are SEHNR and FQNEAQ (reference sequence). The CDR3 contains 15 residues. Here the CDR3 reads CASSLSRELFYGYTF. The CDR3 nucleotides are TGTGCCAGCAGCTTATCCCGTGAACTGTTCTATGGCTACACCTTC.

This clone appeared a few times. The V gene is TRBV7-2, the J gene TRBJ1-1; D is perhaps TRBD1 (6 bases). Germline V CDR1 and CDR2: SGHTA, FQGNSA. CDR3 length: 15 amino acids. V was cut by 1 base and J by 8 bases, with 17 bases left in between. CDR3 amino acids: CASSLDQGLLREAFF. The DNA of the CDR3 is TGTGCCAGCAGCTTAGATCAGGGGCTCCTCAGGGAAGCTTTCTTT. The entire variable domain, with the rest obtained from reference TRBV7-2 and TRBJ1-1, is as follows: GAGVSQSPSNKVTEKGKDVELRCDPISGHTALYWYRQSLGQGLEFLIYFQGNSAPDKSGLPSDRFSAERTGGSVSTLTIQRTQQEDSAVYLCASSLDQGLLREAFFGQGTRLTVV.

This chain connects TRBV5-1 to TRBJ1-1; a weak D match, TRBD1 (6 bases). Germline V gene sequence: CDR1 SGHRS, CDR2 YFSETQ. Trimming shortened V by 4 bases and J by 2 bases, and 12 bases separated the two germline ends. This CDR3 is built from 14 residues. DNA for the CDR3: TGCGCCAGCAGCGTGAACAGGGATAACACTGAAGCTTTCTTT. Translating it yields CASSVNRDNTEAFF.

The rearrangement links TRBV5-6 to TRBJ1-6; 8 bases line up with TRBD1. The CDR3 has 13 amino acids. Losses at the gene ends were 4 bases for V and 10 bases for J; bases not matched to a gene: 4. Germline CDR1 reads SGHDT; CDR2 reads YYEEEE. This CDR3 reads CASSDRGYSPLHF. CDR3 sequence (DNA): TGTGCCAGCAGCGACAGGGGTTACTCACCCCTCCACTTT. Combining the CDR3 with reference TRBV5-6 and TRBJ1-6 gives the whole variable domain DAGVTQSPTHLIKTRGQQVTLRCSPKSGHDTVSWYQQALGQGPQFIFQYYEEEERQRGNFPDRFSGHQFPNYSSELNVNALLLGDSALYLCASSDRGYSPLHFGNGTRLTVT.

This clone was recorded only once. This chain links TRBV7-9 with TRBJ2-7, with D tentatively TRBD1 (5 bases). The CDR3 extends over 16 amino acids. CDR1 and CDR2 from the germline V gene are SEHNR and FQNEAQ (reference sequence). V was cut by 5 bases and J by 3 bases, with 20 bases left in between. The CDR3 here is CASSPLPSTANYEQYF. Written as DNA, the CDR3 is TGTGCCAGCAGCCCATTACCCTCGACAGCCAACTACGAGCAGTACTTC.

This chain joins TRBV27 and TRBJ2-7; a possible D gene is TRBD1 (7 bases). Germline CDR1 is MNHEY and CDR2 is SMNVEV (reference sequence). The CDR3 is made up of 13 amino acids. V gave up 6 bases and J gave up 6 bases, with 15 bases separating them. DNA of the CDR3: TGTGCCAGCAGCGCGCGGGACAGAAGCGAGCAGTACTTC. This codes for CASSARDRSEQYF.